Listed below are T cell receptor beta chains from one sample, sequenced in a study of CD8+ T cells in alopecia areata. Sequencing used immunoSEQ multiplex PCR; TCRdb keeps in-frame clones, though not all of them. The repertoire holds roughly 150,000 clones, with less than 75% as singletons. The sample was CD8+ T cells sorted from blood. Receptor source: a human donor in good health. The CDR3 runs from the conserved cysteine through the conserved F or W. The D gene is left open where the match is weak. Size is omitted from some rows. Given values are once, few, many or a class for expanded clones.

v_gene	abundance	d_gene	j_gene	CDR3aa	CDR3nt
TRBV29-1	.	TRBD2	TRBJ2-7	CSVPFGGSLDEQYF	TGCAGCGTCCCATTTGGCGGGAGTCTGGACGAGCAGTACTTC
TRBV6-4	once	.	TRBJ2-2	CASSVDNTGELFF	TGTGCCAGCAGTGTGGATAACACCGGGGAGCTGTTTTTT
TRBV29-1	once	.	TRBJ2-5	CSVELRGIGETQYF	TGCAGCGTTGAACTCCGTGGGATAGGCGAGACCCAGTACTTC
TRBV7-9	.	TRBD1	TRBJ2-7	CASSQQGKQYF	TGTGCCAGCAGCCAACAGGGGAAGCAGTACTTC
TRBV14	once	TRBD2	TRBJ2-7	CASSPRLADEQYF	TGTGCCAGCAGCCCAAGACTAGCGGACGAGCAGTACTTC
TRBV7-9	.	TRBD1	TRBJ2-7	CASRLGQSYEQYF	TGTGCCAGCAGGCTGGGACAGTCCTACGAGCAGTACTTC
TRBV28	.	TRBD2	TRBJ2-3	CASSPIAGGPDTQYF	TGTGCCAGCAGTCCCATAGCGGGAGGGCCCGATACGCAGTATTTT
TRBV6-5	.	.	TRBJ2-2	CASSPSALGSGELFF	TGTGCCAGCAGCCCAAGCGCCCTCGGTTCCGGGGAGCTGTTTTTT
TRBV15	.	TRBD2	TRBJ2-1	CATSTTGLAVNEQFF	TGTGCCACCAGCACAACGGGACTAGCGGTAAATGAGCAGTTCTTC
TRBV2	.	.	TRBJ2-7	CASSEGSWREQYF	TGTGCCAGCAGTGAGGGGTCTTGGAGGGAGCAGTACTTC
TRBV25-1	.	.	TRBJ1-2	CASSEYPRYGYTF	TGTGCCAGCAGTGAATACCCCCGGTATGGCTACACCTTC
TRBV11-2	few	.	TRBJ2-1	CASSLANEQFF	TGTGCCAGCAGCTTGGCCAATGAGCAGTTCTTC
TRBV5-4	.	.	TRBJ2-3	CASSLVTGTTDTQYF	TGTGCCAGCAGCTTGGTGACAGGAACCACAGATACGCAGTATTTT
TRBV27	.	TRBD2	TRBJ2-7	CASSLSGTSASSYEQYF	TGTGCCAGCAGTTTATCGGGGACTAGCGCCAGCTCCTACGAGCAGTACTTC
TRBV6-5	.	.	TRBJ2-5	CASSTGARERKTQYF	TGTGCCAGCAGCACGGGGGCGCGGGAAAGAAAGACCCAGTACTTC
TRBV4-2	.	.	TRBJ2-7	CASSQGGDLSEQYF	TGTGCCAGCAGCCAAGGGGGAGACCTGTCCGAGCAGTACTTC
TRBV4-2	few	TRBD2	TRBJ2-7	CASSQEAGVAYEQYF	TGTGCCAGCAGCCAAGAGGCGGGAGTGGCCTACGAGCAGTACTTC
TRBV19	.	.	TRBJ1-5	CASTPRGRQPQHF	TGTGCCAGTACCCCCAGGGGTCGGCAGCCCCAGCATTTT
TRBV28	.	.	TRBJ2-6	CASSLGEGSEANVLTF	TGTGCCAGCAGTTTGGGTGAGGGCTCGGAGGCCAACGTCCTGACTTTC
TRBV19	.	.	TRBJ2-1	CASSLDLAGNYNEQFF	TGTGCCAGTAGTCTCGATCTGGCGGGAAACTACAATGAGCAGTTCTTC
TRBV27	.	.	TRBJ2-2	CASSLLPGELFF	TGTGCCAGCAGTTTATTGCCCGGGGAGCTGTTTTTT
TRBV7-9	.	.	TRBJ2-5	CAGNPPEYETQYF	TGTGCCGGAAATCCGCCGGAGTACGAGACCCAGTACTTC
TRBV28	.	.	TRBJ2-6	CASRSSSSGANVLTF	TGTGCCAGCAGGTCTAGTAGCTCTGGGGCCAACGTCCTGACTTTC
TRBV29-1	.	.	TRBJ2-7	CSVQVGYEQYF	TGCAGCGTTCAGGTGGGCTACGAGCAGTACTTC
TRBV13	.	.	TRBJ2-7	CASSLVGRPYEQYF	TGTGCCAGCAGCTTAGTCGGGAGACCCTACGAGCAGTACTTC
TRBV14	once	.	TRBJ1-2	CASSQGWGTFGYTF	TGTGCCAGCAGCCAAGGGTGGGGGACATTCGGCTACACCTTC
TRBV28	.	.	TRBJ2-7	CASSLGQIYEQYF	TGTGCCAGCAGTTTGGGTCAGATCTACGAGCAGTACTTC
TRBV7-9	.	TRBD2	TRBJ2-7	CASSLGLAGGHEQYF	TGTGCCAGCAGCTTAGGGCTAGCGGGAGGGCACGAGCAGTACTTC
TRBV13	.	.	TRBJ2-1	CASGQGGVVNNEQFF	TGTGCCAGCGGACAGGGAGGGGTGGTAAACAATGAGCAGTTCTTC
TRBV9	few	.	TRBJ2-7	CASSPGVALHEQYF	TGTGCCAGCAGCCCGGGGGTGGCACTCCACGAGCAGTACTTC
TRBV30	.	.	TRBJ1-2	CACRGVEGYTF	TGTGCCTGCAGAGGGGTCGAGGGCTACACCTTC
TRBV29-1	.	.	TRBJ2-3	CSVKGQSTDTQYF	TGCAGCGTTAAAGGACAGAGCACAGATACGCAGTATTTT
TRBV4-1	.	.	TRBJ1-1	CASSQRGGDTEAFF	TGCGCCAGCAGCCAAAGGGGAGGGGACACTGAAGCTTTCTTT
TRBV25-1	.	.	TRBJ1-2	CASSEWADYGYTF	TGTGCCAGCAGTGAATGGGCAGACTATGGCTACACCTTC
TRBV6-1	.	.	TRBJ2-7	CASSEGGTPYEQYF	TGTGCCAGCAGTGAAGGAGGGACCCCTTACGAGCAGTACTTC
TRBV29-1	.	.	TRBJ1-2	CSVDRGYGYTF	TGCAGCGTTGACAGGGGCTATGGCTACACCTTC
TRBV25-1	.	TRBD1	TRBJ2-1	CASSEWTGGDEQFF	TGTGCCAGCAGTGAATGGACAGGGGGCGATGAGCAGTTCTTC
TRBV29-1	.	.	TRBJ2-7	CSVGTRDGYEQYF	TGCAGCGTCGGCACCCGGGACGGATACGAGCAGTACTTC
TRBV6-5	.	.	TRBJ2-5	CASSRAGYQETQYF	TGTGCCAGCAGCCGCGCGGGGTACCAAGAGACCCAGTACTTC
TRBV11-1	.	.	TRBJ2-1	CASSLTGARRDKFF	TGTGCCAGCAGCTTGACCGGGGCCCGTCGGGATAAGTTCTTC
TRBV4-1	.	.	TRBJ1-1	CASSQDGNTEAFF	TGCGCCAGCAGCCAAGATGGGAACACTGAAGCTTTCTTT
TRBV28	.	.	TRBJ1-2	CASRSAGYGYTF	TGTGCCAGCAGATCCGCTGGTTATGGCTACACCTTC
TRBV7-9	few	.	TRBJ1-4	CASSLQGWEKLFF	TGTGCCAGCAGCTTACAGGGTTGGGAAAAACTGTTTTTT
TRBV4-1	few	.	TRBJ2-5	CASSQVAPSETQYF	TGCGCCAGCAGCCAAGTTGCTCCTTCTGAGACCCAGTACTTC
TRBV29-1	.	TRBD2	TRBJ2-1	CSVEPGLAVYNEQFF	TGCAGCGTTGAACCGGGACTAGCGGTTTACAATGAGCAGTTCTTC
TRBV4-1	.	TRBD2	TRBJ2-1	CASSDNQREGNEQFF	TGCGCCAGCAGTGACAACCAGCGGGAGGGGAATGAGCAGTTCTTC
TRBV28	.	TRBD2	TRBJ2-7	CASGGGLSWEQYF	TGTGCCAGCGGCGGGGGACTTTCTTGGGAGCAGTACTTC
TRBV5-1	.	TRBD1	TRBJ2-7	CASSLGTGGNEQYF	TGCGCCAGCAGCTTGGGGACAGGGGGCAACGAGCAGTACTTC
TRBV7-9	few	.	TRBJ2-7	CATDKKDEQYF	TGTGCCACCGATAAAAAGGACGAGCAGTACTTC
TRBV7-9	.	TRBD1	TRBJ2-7	CASSPTGGRYEQYF	TGTGCCAGCAGCCCGACAGGGGGTAGGTACGAGCAGTACTTC
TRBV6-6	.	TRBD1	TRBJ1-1	CASSRGTGGARTEAFF	TGTGCCAGCAGCCGCGGGACAGGGGGCGCCCGGACTGAAGCTTTCTTT
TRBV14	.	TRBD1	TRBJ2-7	CASSQWGQGSGDEQYF	TGTGCCAGCAGCCAATGGGGACAGGGGTCCGGAGACGAGCAGTACTTC